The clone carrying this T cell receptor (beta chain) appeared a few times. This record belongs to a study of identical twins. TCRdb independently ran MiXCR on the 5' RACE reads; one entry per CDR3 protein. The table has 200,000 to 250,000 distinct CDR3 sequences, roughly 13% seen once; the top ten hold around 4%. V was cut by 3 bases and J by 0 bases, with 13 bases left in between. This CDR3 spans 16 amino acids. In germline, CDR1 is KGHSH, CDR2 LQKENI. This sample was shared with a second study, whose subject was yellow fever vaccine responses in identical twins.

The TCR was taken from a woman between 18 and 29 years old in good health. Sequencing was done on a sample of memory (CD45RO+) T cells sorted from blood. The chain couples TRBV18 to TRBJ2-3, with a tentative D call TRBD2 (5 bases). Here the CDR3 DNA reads TGTGCCAGCTCACCTAGTTCCCCGGGGAGCACAGATACGCAGTATTTT. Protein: CASSPSSPGSTDTQYF.